This T cell receptor (beta chain) emerged from a study of T-cell reconstitution after alpha-beta-depleted transplantation in children. This clonotype was picked up many times. Preparation of the TCRbeta library involved a method that used unique molecular identifiers. TCRdb fed the PCR reads into MiXCR, producing one record per CDR3 protein. The data contain 640,000 or so distinct CDR3 sequences, roughly 15% of them seen just once; the ten biggest clones take up over 0.95%. With 1 base removed from V and 5 bases from J, the gap between germline ends came to 15 bases. The CDR3 length is 15 residues. Germline loops: CDR1 DFQATT, CDR2 SNEGSKA (reference sequence).

The sequence derives from a human donor who donated a stem cell graft to a child with acute myeloid leukemia. The sequenced sample was PBMCs from the stem cell graft donor, obtained from the stem cell graft. The chain has TRBV20-1 and TRBJ2-1, with a weak D call TRBD2 (5 bases). As DNA, the CDR3 is TGCAGTGCTAGAGCGTTCGGGAAGACAAACAATGAGCAGTTCTTC. Translating it yields CSARAFGKTNNEQFF.